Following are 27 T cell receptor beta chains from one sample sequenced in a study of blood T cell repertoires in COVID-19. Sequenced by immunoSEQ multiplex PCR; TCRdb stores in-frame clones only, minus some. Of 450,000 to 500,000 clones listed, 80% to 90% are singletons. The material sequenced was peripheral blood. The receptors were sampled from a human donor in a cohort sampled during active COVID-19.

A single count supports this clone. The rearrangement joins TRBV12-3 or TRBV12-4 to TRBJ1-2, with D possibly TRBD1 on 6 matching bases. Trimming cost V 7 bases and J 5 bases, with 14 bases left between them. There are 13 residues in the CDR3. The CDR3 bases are TGTGCCAGCACCTTGGACAGCGATTATGGCTACACCTTC. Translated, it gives CASTLDSDYGYTF.

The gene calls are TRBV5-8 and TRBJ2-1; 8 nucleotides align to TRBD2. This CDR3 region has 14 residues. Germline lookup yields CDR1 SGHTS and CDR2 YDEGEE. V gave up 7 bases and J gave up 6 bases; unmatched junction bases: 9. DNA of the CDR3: TGTGCCAGCTCCTGGACTAGCAGGGGCAATGAGCAGTTCTTC. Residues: CASSWTSRGNEQFF.

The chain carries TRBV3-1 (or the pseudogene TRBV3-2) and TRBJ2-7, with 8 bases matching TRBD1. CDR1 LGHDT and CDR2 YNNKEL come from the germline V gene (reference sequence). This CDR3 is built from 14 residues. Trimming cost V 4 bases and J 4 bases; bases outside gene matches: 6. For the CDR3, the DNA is TGTGCCAGCAGCCTACGGACAGGGCGGTACGAGCAGTACTTC. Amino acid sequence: CASSLRTGRYEQYF.

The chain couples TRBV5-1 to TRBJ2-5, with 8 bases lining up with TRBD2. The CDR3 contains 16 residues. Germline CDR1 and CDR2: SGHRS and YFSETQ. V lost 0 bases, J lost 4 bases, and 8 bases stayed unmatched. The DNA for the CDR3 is TGCGCCAGCAGCTTGGAAGGCCAGCGGGAGCCAGAGACCCAGTACTTC. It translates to CASSLEGQREPETQYF. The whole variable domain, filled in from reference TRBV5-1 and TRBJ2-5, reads KAGVTQTPRYLIKTRGQQVTLSCSPISGHRSVSWYQQTPGQGLQFLFEYFSETQRNKGNFPGRFSGRQFSNSRSEMNVSTLELGDSALYLCASSLEGQREPETQYFGPGTRLLVL.

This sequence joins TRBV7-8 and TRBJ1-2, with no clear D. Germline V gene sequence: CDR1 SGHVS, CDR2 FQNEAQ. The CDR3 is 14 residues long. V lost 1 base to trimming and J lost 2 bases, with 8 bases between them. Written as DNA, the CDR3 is TGTGCCAGCAGCTTAGAAGCTCGAAACTATGGCTACACCTTC. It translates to CASSLEARNYGYTF.

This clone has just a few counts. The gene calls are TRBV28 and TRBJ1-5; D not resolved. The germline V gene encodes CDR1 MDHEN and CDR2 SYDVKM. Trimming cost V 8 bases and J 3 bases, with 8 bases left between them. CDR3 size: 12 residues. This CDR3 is CASVSSNQPQHF. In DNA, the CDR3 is TGTGCCAGCGTTAGCTCCAATCAGCCCCAGCATTTT.

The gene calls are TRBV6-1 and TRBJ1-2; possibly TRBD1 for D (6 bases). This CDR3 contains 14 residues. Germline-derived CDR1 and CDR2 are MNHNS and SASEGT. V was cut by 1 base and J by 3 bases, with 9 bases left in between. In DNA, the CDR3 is TGTGCCAGCAGTGAAGTGTCAGGGGACTATGGCTACACCTTC. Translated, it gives CASSEVSGDYGYTF.

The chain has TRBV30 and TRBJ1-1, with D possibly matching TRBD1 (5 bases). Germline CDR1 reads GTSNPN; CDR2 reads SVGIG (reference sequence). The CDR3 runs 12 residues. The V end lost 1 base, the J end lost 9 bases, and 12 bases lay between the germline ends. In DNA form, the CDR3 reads TGTGCCTGGAGTGACCGACAGTCGAAAGCTTTCTTT. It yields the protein CAWSDRQSKAFF.

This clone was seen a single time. CDR3 bases: TGTGCCAGCAGCTTCAGGGGGCGCCGATGGACTGAAGCTTTCTTT. Its translation: CASSFRGRRWTEAFF. The rearrangement links TRBV5-6 to TRBJ1-1, with 8 nucleotides matching TRBD1. CDR1 is SGHDT, CDR2 YYEEEE, per germline. The CDR3 consists of 15 residues. V lost 2 bases to trimming and J lost 5 bases; unmatched junction nucleotides: 8.

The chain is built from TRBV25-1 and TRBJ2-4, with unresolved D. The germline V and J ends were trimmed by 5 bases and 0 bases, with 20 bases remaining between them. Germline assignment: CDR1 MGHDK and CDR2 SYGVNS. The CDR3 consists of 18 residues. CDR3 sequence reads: CASSPILDKILAKNIQYF. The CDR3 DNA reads TGTGCCAGCAGTCCTATCCTTGACAAAATTCTAGCCAAAAACATTCAGTACTTC.

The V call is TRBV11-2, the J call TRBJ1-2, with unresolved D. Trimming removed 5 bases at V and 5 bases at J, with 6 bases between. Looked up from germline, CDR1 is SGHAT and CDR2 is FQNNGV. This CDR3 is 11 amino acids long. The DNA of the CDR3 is TGTGCCAGCAGCCCCGGGTATGGCTACACCTTC. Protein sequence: CASSPGYGYTF.

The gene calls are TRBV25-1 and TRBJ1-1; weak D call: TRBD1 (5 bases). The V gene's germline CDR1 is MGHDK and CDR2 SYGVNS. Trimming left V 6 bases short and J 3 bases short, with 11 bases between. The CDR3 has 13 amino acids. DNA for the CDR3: TGTGCCAGCAGGACGGAGGGGTACACTGAAGCTTTCTTT. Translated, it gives CASRTEGYTEAFF.

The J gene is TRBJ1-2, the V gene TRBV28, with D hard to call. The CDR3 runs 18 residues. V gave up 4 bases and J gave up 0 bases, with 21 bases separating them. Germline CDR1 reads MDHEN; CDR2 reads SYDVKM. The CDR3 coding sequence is TGTGCCAGCAGTTCCCGAAGGGCGGGTACCTGGTCTAACTATGGCTACACCTTC. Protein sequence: CASSSRRAGTWSNYGYTF.

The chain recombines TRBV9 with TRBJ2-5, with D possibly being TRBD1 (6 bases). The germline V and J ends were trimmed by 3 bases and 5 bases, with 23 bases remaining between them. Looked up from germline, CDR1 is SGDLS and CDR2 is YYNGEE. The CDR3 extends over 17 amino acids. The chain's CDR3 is CASSAPGRGAPGETQYF. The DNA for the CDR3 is TGTGCCAGCAGCGCACCAGGCAGGGGAGCGCCGGGGGAGACCCAGTACTTC.

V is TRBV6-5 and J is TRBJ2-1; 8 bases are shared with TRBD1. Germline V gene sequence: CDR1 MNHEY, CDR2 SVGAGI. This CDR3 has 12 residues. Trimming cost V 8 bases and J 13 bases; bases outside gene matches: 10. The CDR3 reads CASRPSDREQFF. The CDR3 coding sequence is TGTGCCAGCCGCCCCTCGGACAGGGAACAGTTCTTC.

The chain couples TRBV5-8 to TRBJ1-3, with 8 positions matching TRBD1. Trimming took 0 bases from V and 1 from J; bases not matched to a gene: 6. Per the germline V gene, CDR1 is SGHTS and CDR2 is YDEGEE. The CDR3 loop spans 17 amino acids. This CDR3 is CASSLDPGQGSGNTIYF. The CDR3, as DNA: TGTGCCAGCAGCTTGGATCCCGGACAGGGTTCTGGAAACACCATATATTTT.

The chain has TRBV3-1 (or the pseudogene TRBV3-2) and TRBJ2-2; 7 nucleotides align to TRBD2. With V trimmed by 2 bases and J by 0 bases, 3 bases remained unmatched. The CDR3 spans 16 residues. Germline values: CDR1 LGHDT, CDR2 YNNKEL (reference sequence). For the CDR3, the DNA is TGTGCCAGCAGCCAACCTAGCGGAGCGAACACCGGGGAGCTGTTTTTT. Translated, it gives CASSQPSGANTGELFF.

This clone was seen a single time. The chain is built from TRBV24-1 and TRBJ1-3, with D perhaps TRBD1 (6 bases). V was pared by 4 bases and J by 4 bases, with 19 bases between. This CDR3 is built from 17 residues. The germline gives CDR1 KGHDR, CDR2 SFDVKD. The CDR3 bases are TGTGCCACCAGTGAATACCGCGCAAATAGGGGGGGAAACACCATATATTTT. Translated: CATSEYRANRGGNTIYF.

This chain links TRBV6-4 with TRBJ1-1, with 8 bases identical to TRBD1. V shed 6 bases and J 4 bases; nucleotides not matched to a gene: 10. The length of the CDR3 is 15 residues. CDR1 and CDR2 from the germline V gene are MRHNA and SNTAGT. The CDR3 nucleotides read TGTGCCAGCAGACTTTCCGACAGGGGAGTCACTGAAGCTTTCTTT. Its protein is CASRLSDRGVTEAFF.

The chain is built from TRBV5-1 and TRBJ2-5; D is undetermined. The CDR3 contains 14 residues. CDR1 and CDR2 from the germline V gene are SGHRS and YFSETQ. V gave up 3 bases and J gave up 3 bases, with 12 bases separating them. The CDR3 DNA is TGCGCCAGCAGCTCCACGACTGTTAAAGAGACCCAGTACTTC. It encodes CASSSTTVKETQYF.

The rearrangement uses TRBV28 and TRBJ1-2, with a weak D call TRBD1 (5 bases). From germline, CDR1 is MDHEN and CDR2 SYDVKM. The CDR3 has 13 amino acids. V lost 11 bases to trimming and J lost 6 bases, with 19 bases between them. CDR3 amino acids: CAGYKAGSNGYTF. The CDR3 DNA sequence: TGTGCCGGCTACAAGGCAGGGTCAAATGGCTACACCTTC.

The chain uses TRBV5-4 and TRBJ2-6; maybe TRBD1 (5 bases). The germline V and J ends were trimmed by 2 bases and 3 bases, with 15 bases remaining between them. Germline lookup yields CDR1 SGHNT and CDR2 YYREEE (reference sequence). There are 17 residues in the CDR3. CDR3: CASSFGDRPLGANVLTF. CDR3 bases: TGTGCCAGCAGCTTTGGAGACAGACCTCTTGGGGCCAACGTCCTGACTTTC.

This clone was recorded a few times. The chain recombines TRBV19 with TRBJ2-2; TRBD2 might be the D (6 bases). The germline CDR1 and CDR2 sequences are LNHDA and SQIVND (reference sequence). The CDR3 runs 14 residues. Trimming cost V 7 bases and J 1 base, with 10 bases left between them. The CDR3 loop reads CASKRVLNTGELFF. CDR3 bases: TGTGCCAGTAAGCGGGTCTTGAACACCGGGGAGCTGTTTTTT.

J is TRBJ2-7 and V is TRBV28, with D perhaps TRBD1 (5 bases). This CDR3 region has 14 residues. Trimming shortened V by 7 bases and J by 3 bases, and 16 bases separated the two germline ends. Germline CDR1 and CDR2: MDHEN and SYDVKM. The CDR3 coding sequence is TGTGCCAGCAAATTGTGGGGCAGTAGCTACGAGCAGTACTTC. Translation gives CASKLWGSSYEQYF.

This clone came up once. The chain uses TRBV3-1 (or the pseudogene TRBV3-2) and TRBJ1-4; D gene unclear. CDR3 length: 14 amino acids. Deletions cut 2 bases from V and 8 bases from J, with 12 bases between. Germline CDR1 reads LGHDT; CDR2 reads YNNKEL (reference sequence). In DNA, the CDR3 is TGTGCCAGCAGCCAATCCGGGGATCACGAAAAACTGTTTTTT. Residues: CASSQSGDHEKLFF.

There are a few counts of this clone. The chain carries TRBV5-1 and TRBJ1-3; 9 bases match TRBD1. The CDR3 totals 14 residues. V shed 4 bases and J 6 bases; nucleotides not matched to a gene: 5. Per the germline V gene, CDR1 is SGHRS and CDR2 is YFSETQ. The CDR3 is CASSMGQGVNTIYF. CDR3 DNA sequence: TGCGCCAGCAGCATGGGACAGGGCGTAAACACCATATATTTT.

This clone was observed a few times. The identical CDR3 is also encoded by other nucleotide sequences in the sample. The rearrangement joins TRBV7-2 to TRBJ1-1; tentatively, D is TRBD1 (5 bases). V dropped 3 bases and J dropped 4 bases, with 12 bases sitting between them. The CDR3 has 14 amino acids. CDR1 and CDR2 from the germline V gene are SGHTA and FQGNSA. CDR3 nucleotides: TGTGCCAGCAGCTTCCAGGGAAAAGGCACTGAAGCTTTCTTT. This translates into CASSFQGKGTEAFF. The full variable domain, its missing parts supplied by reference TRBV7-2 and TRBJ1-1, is GAGVSQSPSNKVTEKGKDVELRCDPISGHTALYWYRQSLGQGLEFLIYFQGNSAPDKSGLPSDRFSAERTGGSVSTLTIQRTQQEDSAVYLCASSFQGKGTEAFFGQGTRLTVV.